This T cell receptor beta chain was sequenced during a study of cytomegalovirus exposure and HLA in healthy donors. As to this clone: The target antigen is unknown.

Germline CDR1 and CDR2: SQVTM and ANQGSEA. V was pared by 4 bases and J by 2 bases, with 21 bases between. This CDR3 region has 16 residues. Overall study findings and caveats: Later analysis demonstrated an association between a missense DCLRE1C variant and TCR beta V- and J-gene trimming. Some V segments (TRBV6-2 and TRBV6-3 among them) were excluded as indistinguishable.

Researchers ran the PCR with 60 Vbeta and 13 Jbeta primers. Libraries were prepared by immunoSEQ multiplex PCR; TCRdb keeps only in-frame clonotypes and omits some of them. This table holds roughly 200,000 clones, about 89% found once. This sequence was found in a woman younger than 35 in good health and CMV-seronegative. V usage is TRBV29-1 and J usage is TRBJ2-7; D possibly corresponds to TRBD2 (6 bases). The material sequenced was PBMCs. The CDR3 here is CSVVASEKDSPYEQYF. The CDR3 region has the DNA TGCAGCGTTGTAGCTAGCGAGAAAGACAGTCCCTACGAGCAGTACTTC.